This T cell receptor beta chain was identified in a study of early T cells in non-severe SARS-CoV-2 infection. Germline values: CDR1 SGHTA, CDR2 FQGNSA. V lost 4 bases and J 8 bases, leaving 15 bases between the germline ends. This CDR3 has 14 residues. There are many counts of this clonotype. Unique molecular identifiers (one per individual cDNA molecule) were attached. TCRdb analysed the 5' RACE reads with MiXCR anew, one entry per CDR3 protein. This repertoire shows 20,000 to 30,000 distinct CDR3 sequences, about 4% found once; its top ten account for approximately 4.7%. This receptor was obtained from an adult who was a healthcare worker with PCR-confirmed SARS-CoV-2 infection or an uninfected control (not recorded which). The V and J genes are TRBV7-2 and TRBJ2-1; D possibly corresponds to TRBD1 (5 bases). The sample consisted of whole blood. The CDR3 sequence is CASSSTPVGHEQFF. For the CDR3, the DNA is TGTGCCAGCAGCTCCACACCAGTGGGGCATGAGCAGTTCTTC.